This section outlines one TCR beta chain sequence together with its context. Its antigen has not been determined. No per-base quality is available; no much larger clone lies one base away. The cohort consisted of 650 to 850 healthy bone marrow donors. At the time of sampling, all cohort members were nominally healthy, though unrecorded immune exposures were likely present. The donor was CMV seropositive and was included in the group of 289 seropositive cohort members. A peripheral blood sample was provided by each donor, and peripheral blood mononuclear cells were used for TCR beta sequencing. Genomic DNA extraction from the blood cell samples was performed with the Qiagen DNeasy Blood Extraction Kit. The data belong to a study of cytomegalovirus exposure and HLA in healthy donors (dated by TCRdb to the late 2010s). Notes on the research overall: In an earlier analysis of roughly 590 of the donors, 250 to 350 Gb of sequence data and 90 million to 130 million unique TCR beta sequences from 180 million or so T cells were reported. All discovery cohort repertoires had been generated using a single sequencing platform. In the later analysis, no new phenotypic data were used to find candidate immune exposures; instead, reliance was placed on TCR beta sequences and their occurrence across donors. Typing coverage varied by locus: roughly 629-630 donors for A, B, C, DRB1 and DQB1; approximately 500 for DQA1; about 600 for DPA1; more than 450 for DPB1. A few DR-DQ haplotypes were handled as single units for association and clustering because linkage in the cohort was strong. The study profiled the T cell repertoires of around 700 subjects by immunosequencing and related them to cytomegalovirus serostatus. In addition to the first cohort of approximately 650 subjects, a separate validation cohort of 130 or so different subjects was used. In an earlier analysis of several hundred of the donors, high-throughput TCR beta sequencing was used to judge whether each TCR beta V gene segment behaved as functional or pseudogenic. HLA typing included class I and class II loci at four-digit resolution. A later genetic analysis took genome-wide SNP genotypes for about 65% of the roughly 670 donors and used that subset as a discovery cohort. Among approximately 370 genotyped donors of the cohort, an average of approximately 240,000 unique TCR beta nucleotide sequences was sequenced per donor, of which approximately 19% were non-productive. A later analysis re-examined previously published TCR beta repertoires from roughly 650 donors and added high-resolution HLA genotyping to investigate patterns of TCR occurrence. High-throughput TCR immunosequencing, statistical association of individual TCRs with disease status, and machine learning were combined to predict cytomegalovirus infection status. Among the roughly 370 genotyped donors, around 81% belonged to the genetic ancestry cluster associated with self-reported Caucasian donors. Donor age, sex, ethnicity and CMV serostatus were compiled alongside the repertoire data. Roughly 290 gigabases of sequencing data and around 85 million unique TCR sequences made up an early release that covered 500 to 650 HLA-typed donors. The study was designed to test whether signatures of past pathogen exposure could be identified by cataloging public T cell receptors. What the research found in general, with its limitations: The sequencing pipeline was judged likely to have produced a cluster of highly shared sequence variants as a technical artifact. When HLA alleles, especially DR and DQ, strongly co-occurred, TCR associations were difficult to assign to individual alleles. In a later analysis, HLA-associated TCR beta chains showed more clonal expansion and lower generation probabilities than non-associated chains that were equally common. Sequencing depth was assumed to be roughly uniform across donors in the presence/absence analyses, though that assumption may not hold. In a later genetic analysis, a missense DCLRE1C variant was associated with V-gene and J-gene trimming of TCR beta chains, and the association was replicated in an independent cohort. For the cohort, immune exposure information was limited to CMV serostatus. In a later genetic analysis, fewer N-insertions in productive TCRs were reported among donors in an Asian-associated ancestry cluster than the roughly 700-donor mean. Linkage disequilibrium might explain the correlated functional status among segregating V segments, but an unknown experimental factor could not be excluded. The study listed 150 to 200 TCR beta chains as associated with cytomegalovirus. A later analysis found that TCR association rates varied across HLA loci, with DRB1 alleles showing the most associated TCRs and HLA-C alleles the fewest. A further reported finding was that TCR beta sequences accurately predicted the HLA-A and HLA-B alleles for most subjects in the first cohort. In an earlier analysis of fewer than 750 of the donors, most TCR beta V segments were observed in productive rearrangements about 87% or about 30% of the time, broadly matching IMGT annotations. A later analysis reported that several top co-occurrence clusters appeared linked to parvovirus B19, influenza, CMV and Epstein-Barr virus. Because HLA typing was missing for some donors at each locus, association tests included only the typed subset. Only TCR beta chains were sequenced in this cohort, and the absence of alpha or paired-chain data limited detectable features. A later analysis associated about 18,000 TCR beta sequences with specific HLA alleles at a false discovery rate of 0.05. A few of the identified cytomegalovirus-associated TCR beta chains were confirmed in vitro to be specific for cytomegalovirus antigens. Cytomegalovirus status was reported to be diagnosed by the classifier with high specificity and sensitivity in both the original and validation cohorts. The authors suggested that the approach could potentially be generalized to other disease states and immunological phenotypes. Most CMV-associated TCR beta chains appeared to be HLA-restricted in a later analysis, and the HLA associations seemed to be driven largely by CMV exposure. Across donors, most TCR sequences were observed very rarely, whereas some public TCRs were present in many individuals. Some IMGT-functional V segments, including TRBV6-2 and TRBV6-3, could not be distinguished by the 87-base-pair reads and were therefore excluded. The earlier analysis of some 560 of the donors excluded some 16 rarely observed V segments, including chromosome 9 orphons, because counts were too low.

Libraries were constructed by the immunoSEQ multiplex PCR assay. For the multiplex PCR, a mixture combining 60 forward primers for TCR Vbeta segments and 13 reverse primers for TCR Jbeta segments was used. The CDR3 region of rearranged TCR beta genes was amplified from genomic DNA by a multiplex PCR assay. On the Illumina HiSeq System, the amplified TCR beta libraries were sequenced as 87-base-pair reads. The source study handled its data this way. Across the 670 or so repertoires, a later analysis counted tens of millions of unique TCR beta chains, roughly 11 million of which were shared by at least two donors. To remove PCR and sequencing errors, raw reads were error-corrected and collapsed into unique sequences using a nearest-neighbor algorithm that merged closely related sequences. V, D and J gene segments were assigned by aligning CDR3 sequences to IMGT reference sequences. For a sequence to be retained, a match of at least six nucleotides was required to both a V gene segment and a J gene segment. A rearrangement was called productive if the CDR3 had no stop codons and remained in frame with V and J, and every other rearrangement was called non-productive. CDR3 was defined according to IMGT convention as the region running from the second conserved V-encoded cysteine to the conserved J-encoded phenylalanine. The earlier analysis of some 550 of the donors excluded any sequence lacking an unambiguous match to a single V gene segment. An earlier analysis of a few hundred of the donors classified V segments as functional when productive rearrangements were above 56.7% and as segregating when the standard deviation between donors was above 5%. A statistical classification framework was developed to diagnose cytomegalovirus status using the catalog of TCR beta chain sequences. In a later analysis, TCR nucleotide sequences were compared against IMGT/GENE-DB human TR gene sequences so that V and J genes could be assigned. In a later analysis, CDR3 sequences and most-parsimonious VDJ recombination scenarios were assigned using the TCRdist pipeline. In a later analysis, each TCR beta chain was defined by its CDR3 amino acid sequence together with its V-gene family, and reads lacking a unique V-gene family were excluded. As a way to deal with suspected cross-contamination and a sequencing artifact, a later analysis dropped 640 or so nucleotide sequences that were highly shared and had low generation probability. For each public chain, a later analysis derived a clonal expansion index from normalized ranks of inferred template counts within each repertoire. A later analysis computed generation probabilities with a VDJ recombination model fitted to out-of-frame rearrangements, and checked the results against IGoR. Hypergeometric tests were used in a later analysis to score TCR-TCR, TCR-HLA and TCR-CMV co-occurrence, with a repertoire-size bias correction applied to the TCR pairs. In a later analysis, false discovery rates were estimated by permuting HLA or CMV assignments 20 times. A later analysis grouped co-occurring TCRs with DBSCAN, adding TCRdist sequence similarity when clustering within HLA-allele-positive subsets. Repertoires with fewer than 30,000 or more than 120,000 public chains, plus five repertoires with anomalous nucleotide sharing, were excluded from co-occurrence clustering. Not all clones reach the TCRdb copy of this immuneACCESS table, which keeps in-frame sequences only. Checked studies attribute under half of the gap to unresolved V genes and leave the rest unexplained. That table furnishes V, J and clone size, whereas the DNA furnished D and trimming. Counted in this sample were more than 150,000 clones; approximately 82% of them appeared once. Under 1.5% of the sample is in the top ten clones.

Via the germline V gene, CDR1 is MNHNS and CDR2 SASEGT. V and J are trimmed by 4 bases and 3 bases, and the gene matches miss 4 bases of the junction. The CDR3 has 15 amino acids, counting the end cysteine and phenylalanine. Only the CDR3 DNA is retained, 45 bases long and in frame from the first base. The clonotype originates from a girl aged 2 to 9 in good health and CMV-seropositive. Sequencing was done on a sample of PBMCs. The sequence joins TRBV6-1 to TRBJ2-3; 10 central nucleotides agree with TRBD1. The DNA reads as follows: TGTGCCAGCAGTGGACCGGGACAGGGGACAGATACGCAGTATTTT. Its protein reads: CASSGPGQGTDTQYF.